The clone carrying this T cell receptor beta chain came up a few times. The protocol was immunoSEQ multiplex PCR, while the TCRdb copy is restricted to in-frame clones and leaves out a portion. The sample comprises about 82,000 clones, 85% of which are singletons, and over 15% rests with the top ten. From germline, CDR1 is DFQATT and CDR2 SNEGSKA (reference sequence). CDR3 length: 12 residues. Trimming left V 3 bases short and J 7 bases short, with 10 bases between. This sample was taken from a study of blood T cell repertoires in COVID-19. The J gene is TRBJ2-1, the V gene TRBV20-1; tentatively, D is TRBD2 (6 bases). Sequenced input: peripheral blood. This TCR was recovered from an elderly man with active or convalescent COVID-19. The DNA of the CDR3 is TGCAGTGCTAGTAGGCGGGAAAATGAGCAGTTCTTC. Protein: CSASRRENEQFF.